This T cell receptor beta chain was sequenced in a study of CD8+CD57+ T cells in acquired aplastic anemia (dated by TCRdb to 2017 to 2018). A note on the overall study: On average, sorted CD4+ and CD8+ cells yielded about 3 ug of extracted DNA, with a range of roughly 0.18 to 30 ug. A CD8+CD57+ expansion meant a frequency higher than the mean frequency seen in healthy subjects.

The patients picked for sequencing were ones in whom flow cytometry had shown an expansion of CD8+CD57+ cells. Severe acquired aplastic anemia was diagnosed in all patients according to International Study of Aplastic Anemia and Agranulocytosis and Camitta criteria. At the time blood was sampled, none of the patients had received any therapy. TCR repertoires of sorted CD4+ and CD8+ blood T cells from severe aplastic anemia patients and healthy subjects were deep-sequenced in the study. Patients were enrolled in the USA under clinicaltrials.gov protocols 00001620, 01623167, 00001397, 00071045, 00081523 and 00961064. Ficoll-Paque density gradient centrifugation was used to isolate peripheral blood mononuclear cells. CD4+ and CD8+ T cells were sorted by FACS or magnetic beads before DNA extraction. Note on this clonotype: Its antigen target is currently unknown. No much larger clone exists at a distance of one base, and base qualities are not known.

Points the paper makes about the study in general: Although 25 to 30 CD8+ CDR3 sequences were shared by patients and controls, these sequences appeared highly expressed in patients and within the immunodominant clones of patients. Between patients and healthy controls, no significant difference in CD8+ Simpson's diversity was found (P=0.060).

Per the germline V gene, SGHAT is the CDR1 and FQNNGV is the CDR2. Unmatched junction bases come to 15, with V trimmed by 6 bases and J by 5 bases. From its cysteine to its phenylalanine, the CDR3 spans 18 amino acids. Only CDR3 DNA remains: 54 bases, in frame from the first base. Genomic DNA served as template for TCR beta VDJ combination and CDR3 sequence profiling. An Illumina HiSeq 2000 was the platform used for TCR repertoire sequencing. The original pipeline was this. TRBV/TRBJ rearrangement plots, CDR3 size and DJ length profiles, and Simpson's diversity index were used to evaluate the repertoires. The most abundant DNA sequence in the deep sequencing data was taken as the immunodominant clone. CDR3 amino acid sequences were screened for sharing across subjects and were compared with published repertoires and the VDJdb database. In-frame beta chains were kept once TCRdb had trimmed the public reads at Q25 with fastp and called clones with MiXCR. Rows are combined by CDR3 protein, so each entry shows the most common genes and DNA. What appears here as the V and J calls and clone size reflects TCRdb's work, not the paper's. The sample contains around 500,000 distinct CDR3 sequences, approximately 32% of them found a single time. About 0.8% of the sample comes from the top ten.

Recombination connected TRBV11-2 to TRBJ2-2, with 10 bases aligning to TRBD1. The sequence was obtained from a human donor with aplastic anemia. Sequencing used sorted CD4+, CD8+, or CD8+CD57+ T cells (not recorded which) from PBMCs. Read as DNA, the sequence is TGTGCCAGCAGTTTGGTTGGGGCGGGACAGGGGAATACCGGGGAGCTGTTTTTT. The encoded protein is CASSLVGAGQGNTGELFF.